This is a list of T cell receptor beta chains from one sample in a study of cytomegalovirus exposure and HLA in healthy donors. The repertoire was sequenced with immunoSEQ multiplex PCR; TCRdb's copy has only in-frame clones and lacks some. The sample shows under 150,000 clones, approximately 80% of them seen only once. Sequences were obtained from PBMCs. The source of these receptors is a woman between 50 and 59 years old in good health and CMV-seropositive. CDR3s include the opening cysteine and the closing phenylalanine or tryptophan. Fields, in order: D gene, clone size, J gene, V gene, CDR3 DNA, CDR3 protein. D genes are given only for firm matches. A clone size is listed for some rows: how often the clone was seen (once, few, many), or a class if it is expanded.

D gene: TRBD1
clone size: NA
J gene: TRBJ1-2
V gene: TRBV10-3
CDR3 DNA: TGTGCCATCAGTACAGGGACAGTGTATGGCTACACCTTC
CDR3 protein: CAISTGTVYGYTF

D gene: NA
clone size: few
J gene: TRBJ2-5
V gene: TRBV5-4
CDR3 DNA: TGTGCCAGCAGCTTGTGGAGGGGGCCGGGGGAGACCCAGTACTTC
CDR3 protein: CASSLWRGPGETQYF

D gene: TRBD1
clone size: NA
J gene: TRBJ1-4
V gene: TRBV27
CDR3 DNA: TGTGCCAGCAGTTCTTCAGGGGGGCTTAATGAAAAACTGTTTTTT
CDR3 protein: CASSSSGGLNEKLFF

D gene: NA
clone size: NA
J gene: TRBJ2-5
V gene: TRBV7-9
CDR3 DNA: TGTGCCAGCAGCTTTACTAACCAAGAGACCCAGTACTTC
CDR3 protein: CASSFTNQETQYF

D gene: TRBD1
clone size: NA
J gene: TRBJ1-6
V gene: TRBV6-1
CDR3 DNA: TGTGCCAGCAGTCAAAAGGGACAGTATAATTCACCCCTCCACTTT
CDR3 protein: CASSQKGQYNSPLHF

D gene: TRBD1
clone size: NA
J gene: TRBJ1-5
V gene: TRBV9
CDR3 DNA: TGTGCCAGCAGCTTCAACCGGGACAGGGCCATTCAGCCCCAGCATTTT
CDR3 protein: CASSFNRDRAIQPQHF

D gene: NA
clone size: few
J gene: TRBJ1-3
V gene: TRBV7-2
CDR3 DNA: TGTGCCAGCAGCAGGGAGGGGAGCGCTGGAAACACCATATATTTT
CDR3 protein: CASSREGSAGNTIYF

D gene: NA
clone size: NA
J gene: TRBJ1-5
V gene: TRBV27
CDR3 DNA: TGTGCCAGCAGTTTAAAACGGGGAAATCAGCCCCAGCATTTT
CDR3 protein: CASSLKRGNQPQHF

D gene: NA
clone size: NA
J gene: TRBJ2-1
V gene: TRBV7-9
CDR3 DNA: TGTGCCAGCGGCAGTTGGAGGTCCGATTACAATGAGCAGTTCTTC
CDR3 protein: CASGSWRSDYNEQFF

D gene: TRBD1
clone size: NA
J gene: TRBJ2-2
V gene: TRBV11-2
CDR3 DNA: TGTGCCAGCAGCCCACTGGGGACAGGGTTCACCGGGGAGCTGTTTTTT
CDR3 protein: CASSPLGTGFTGELFF

D gene: NA
clone size: NA
J gene: TRBJ1-1
V gene: TRBV29-1
CDR3 DNA: TGCAGCGTTGGCGGTCTGGACACTGAAGCTTTCTTT
CDR3 protein: CSVGGLDTEAFF

D gene: TRBD2
clone size: NA
J gene: TRBJ2-3
V gene: TRBV28
CDR3 DNA: TGTGCCAGCAGTCCTACCGCACTAGCGGGGGGCCTTCCGGGTTTT
CDR3 protein: CASSPTALAGGLPGF

D gene: TRBD1
clone size: once
J gene: TRBJ2-2
V gene: TRBV9
CDR3 DNA: TGTGCCAGCAGCGAGGGACAGGGCGTCGGGGAGCTGTTTTTT
CDR3 protein: CASSEGQGVGELFF

D gene: NA
clone size: NA
J gene: TRBJ1-6
V gene: TRBV19
CDR3 DNA: TGTGCCAGTAGTATGGCCAGGGGAAAAAATTCACCCCTCCACTTT
CDR3 protein: CASSMARGKNSPLHF

D gene: TRBD1
clone size: NA
J gene: TRBJ2-7
V gene: TRBV6-6
CDR3 DNA: TGTGCCAGCACCTGGACAGGGGACCGCCAAATAGGGCAGTACTTC
CDR3 protein: CASTWTGDRQIGQYF

D gene: TRBD2
clone size: NA
J gene: TRBJ2-1
V gene: TRBV7-9
CDR3 DNA: TGTGCCAGCAGCTATTTAACGGGGGGGGGTGAGCAGTTCTTC
CDR3 protein: CASSYLTGGGEQFF

D gene: TRBD1
clone size: NA
J gene: TRBJ2-3
V gene: TRBV5-1
CDR3 DNA: TGCGCCAGCAACAACGGACAGGCATCCTCAGATACGCAGTATTTT
CDR3 protein: CASNNGQASSDTQYF

D gene: TRBD2
clone size: NA
J gene: TRBJ2-1
V gene: TRBV6-1
CDR3 DNA: TGTGCCAGCAGTGAATTGGGGCTAGCGGGGGGACCTGAGCAGTTCTTC
CDR3 protein: CASSELGLAGGPEQFF

D gene: NA
clone size: NA
J gene: TRBJ1-3
V gene: TRBV5-6
CDR3 DNA: TGTGCCAGCAGCTACGGACAGACTGGAAACACCATATATTTT
CDR3 protein: CASSYGQTGNTIYF

D gene: NA
clone size: few
J gene: TRBJ1-3
V gene: TRBV28
CDR3 DNA: TGTGCCAGCAGTCTAGCGGGGGGGCCTGGAAACACCATATATTTT
CDR3 protein: CASSLAGGPGNTIYF

D gene: NA
clone size: once
J gene: TRBJ1-5
V gene: TRBV6-1
CDR3 DNA: TGTGCCAGCAGTGGTCGGGGGAATCAGCCCCAGCATTTT
CDR3 protein: CASSGRGNQPQHF

D gene: TRBD1
clone size: NA
J gene: TRBJ1-2
V gene: TRBV7-3
CDR3 DNA: TGTGCCAGCAGTGGACAGGGTAGGAATGGCTACACCTTC
CDR3 protein: CASSGQGRNGYTF

D gene: NA
clone size: NA
J gene: TRBJ2-5
V gene: TRBV11-2
CDR3 DNA: TGTGCCAGCAGCCACACGGTAGGAGGCCAGTACTTC
CDR3 protein: CASSHTVGGQYF

D gene: TRBD1
clone size: once
J gene: TRBJ2-2
V gene: TRBV5-4
CDR3 DNA: TGTGCCAGCAGCTACGGACAGGGGGAGAACACCGGGGAGCTGTTTTTT
CDR3 protein: CASSYGQGENTGELFF

D gene: NA
clone size: NA
J gene: TRBJ1-1
V gene: TRBV5-1
CDR3 DNA: TGCGCCAGCAGCCTTGCTGACAGGTTGAACACTGAAGCTTTCTTT
CDR3 protein: CASSLADRLNTEAFF

D gene: NA
clone size: NA
J gene: TRBJ1-5
V gene: TRBV5-4
CDR3 DNA: TGTGCCAGCAGCTTGATGGGCGGGAGCAATCAGCCCCAGCATTTT
CDR3 protein: CASSLMGGSNQPQHF

D gene: TRBD1
clone size: NA
J gene: TRBJ2-3
V gene: TRBV7-8
CDR3 DNA: TGTGCCAGCAGCTCCCCCGGACAGGGGCAGGGATGGACGCAGTATTTT
CDR3 protein: CASSSPGQGQGWTQYF

D gene: NA
clone size: NA
J gene: TRBJ1-2
V gene: TRBV7-9
CDR3 DNA: TGTGCCAGCAGCAGAGACAGAGCTAACTATGGCTACACCTTC
CDR3 protein: CASSRDRANYGYTF

D gene: TRBD2
clone size: NA
J gene: TRBJ2-7
V gene: TRBV7-2
CDR3 DNA: TGTGCCAGCAGCCCTGCCGGGGGGGCCTCACTCTACGAGCAGTACTTC
CDR3 protein: CASSPAGGASLYEQYF

D gene: TRBD2
clone size: NA
J gene: TRBJ2-3
V gene: TRBV27
CDR3 DNA: TGTGCCAGCAGTTTATGGGCTAGCGGGCCGTTAGATACGCAGTATTTT
CDR3 protein: CASSLWASGPLDTQYF

D gene: NA
clone size: NA
J gene: TRBJ2-5
V gene: TRBV5-4
CDR3 DNA: TGTGCCAGCAGCCTTCGGGGTTATGAGACCCAGTACTTC
CDR3 protein: CASSLRGYETQYF

D gene: NA
clone size: NA
J gene: TRBJ1-5
V gene: TRBV7-2
CDR3 DNA: TGTGCCAGCAGCTTACAGGGGAGGGGCAATCAGCCCCAGCATTTT
CDR3 protein: CASSLQGRGNQPQHF

D gene: NA
clone size: NA
J gene: TRBJ1-5
V gene: TRBV5-4
CDR3 DNA: TGTGCCAGCAGCGAAACCGGGAACCATCAGCCCCAGCATTTT
CDR3 protein: CASSETGNHQPQHF

D gene: TRBD1
clone size: NA
J gene: TRBJ1-3
V gene: TRBV6-5
CDR3 DNA: TGTGCCAGCAGTTACTCGAAGGGGGCTAATGGAAACACCATATATTTT
CDR3 protein: CASSYSKGANGNTIYF

D gene: NA
clone size: few
J gene: TRBJ1-3
V gene: TRBV18
CDR3 DNA: TGTGCCAGCTCACCAGCAGGTATCTCTGGAAACACCATATATTTT
CDR3 protein: CASSPAGISGNTIYF

D gene: TRBD1
clone size: few
J gene: TRBJ1-4
V gene: TRBV6-1
CDR3 DNA: TGTGCCAGCAGTGAAGCTCGACAGGGCACCACAACTAATGAAAAACTGTTTTTT
CDR3 protein: CASSEARQGTTTNEKLFF

D gene: TRBD1
clone size: NA
J gene: TRBJ1-5
V gene: TRBV4-1
CDR3 DNA: TGCGCCAGCAGCCCCCCTCAGGGGGCAGGTCAGCCCCAGCATTTT
CDR3 protein: CASSPPQGAGQPQHF

D gene: NA
clone size: few
J gene: TRBJ2-3
V gene: TRBV5-4
CDR3 DNA: TGTGCCAGCAGCTCGTCGGATACGCAGTATTTT
CDR3 protein: CASSSSDTQYF

D gene: NA
clone size: NA
J gene: TRBJ2-1
V gene: TRBV5-6
CDR3 DNA: TGTGCCAGCAGCTTGGCGGACAATGAGCAGTTCTTC
CDR3 protein: CASSLADNEQFF

D gene: NA
clone size: NA
J gene: TRBJ2-7
V gene: TRBV28
CDR3 DNA: TGTGCCAGCAGTAGCTATTACGAGCAGTACTTC
CDR3 protein: CASSSYYEQYF

D gene: NA
clone size: NA
J gene: TRBJ1-2
V gene: TRBV5-4
CDR3 DNA: TGTGCCAGCACCGGGGGAGGGGACGGATACTTCTATGGCTACACCTTC
CDR3 protein: CASTGGGDGYFYGYTF

D gene: NA
clone size: NA
J gene: TRBJ1-3
V gene: TRBV7-3
CDR3 DNA: TGTGCCAGCAGCCCCACCCTACTGCGCTCTGGAAACACCATATATTTT
CDR3 protein: CASSPTLLRSGNTIYF

D gene: TRBD2
clone size: once
J gene: TRBJ2-7
V gene: TRBV9
CDR3 DNA: TGTGCCAGCAGTAGCGGGGAGGCCCCAAGGGAGCAGTACTTC
CDR3 protein: CASSSGEAPREQYF

D gene: NA
clone size: NA
J gene: TRBJ2-5
V gene: TRBV19
CDR3 DNA: TGTGCCAGTACCGTTGGGGCCGGGTACCAAGAGACCCAGTACTTC
CDR3 protein: CASTVGAGYQETQYF

D gene: NA
clone size: NA
J gene: TRBJ2-3
V gene: TRBV7-6
CDR3 DNA: TGTGCCAGCAGCTTAGTCGAAGGGGGAGATACGCAGTATTTT
CDR3 protein: CASSLVEGGDTQYF

D gene: NA
clone size: once
J gene: TRBJ1-5
V gene: TRBV4-2
CDR3 DNA: TGTGCCAGCAGCCAAGCTAATCAGCCCCAGCATTTT
CDR3 protein: CASSQANQPQHF

D gene: NA
clone size: NA
J gene: TRBJ1-6
V gene: TRBV5-1
CDR3 DNA: TGCGCCAGCAGCTTGGTAGAGGGAGGCGTGGATTCACCCCTCCACTTT
CDR3 protein: CASSLVEGGVDSPLHF

D gene: TRBD1
clone size: NA
J gene: TRBJ2-7
V gene: TRBV29-1
CDR3 DNA: TGCAGCGTTGGCAGGGGGCTCTACGAGCAGTACTTC
CDR3 protein: CSVGRGLYEQYF

D gene: TRBD1
clone size: NA
J gene: TRBJ2-7
V gene: TRBV6-5
CDR3 DNA: TGTGCCAGCAGTCGGGACAGGGGCTACGAGCAGTACTTC
CDR3 protein: CASSRDRGYEQYF

D gene: NA
clone size: NA
J gene: TRBJ2-3
V gene: TRBV30
CDR3 DNA: TGTGCCTGGATCCCCCGGAGGTTAAACACAGATACGCAGTATTTT
CDR3 protein: CAWIPRRLNTDTQYF

D gene: TRBD2
clone size: NA
J gene: TRBJ2-1
V gene: TRBV7-9
CDR3 DNA: TGTGCCAGCAGCTTGGTCAGCGGGGGATACAATGAGCAGTTCTTC
CDR3 protein: CASSLVSGGYNEQFF

D gene: TRBD1
clone size: NA
J gene: TRBJ1-5
V gene: TRBV29-1
CDR3 DNA: TGCAGCGTTACGGGACAGCACAATCAGCCCCAGCATTTT
CDR3 protein: CSVTGQHNQPQHF

D gene: NA
clone size: NA
J gene: TRBJ2-7
V gene: TRBV2
CDR3 DNA: TGTGCCGGGGCAAGCTCCTACGAGCAGTACTTC
CDR3 protein: CAGASSYEQYF

D gene: TRBD1
clone size: NA
J gene: TRBJ2-1
V gene: TRBV5-1
CDR3 DNA: TGCGCCAGCAGCTTGGCGACAGGGGGCATTAATGAGCAGTTCTTC
CDR3 protein: CASSLATGGINEQFF